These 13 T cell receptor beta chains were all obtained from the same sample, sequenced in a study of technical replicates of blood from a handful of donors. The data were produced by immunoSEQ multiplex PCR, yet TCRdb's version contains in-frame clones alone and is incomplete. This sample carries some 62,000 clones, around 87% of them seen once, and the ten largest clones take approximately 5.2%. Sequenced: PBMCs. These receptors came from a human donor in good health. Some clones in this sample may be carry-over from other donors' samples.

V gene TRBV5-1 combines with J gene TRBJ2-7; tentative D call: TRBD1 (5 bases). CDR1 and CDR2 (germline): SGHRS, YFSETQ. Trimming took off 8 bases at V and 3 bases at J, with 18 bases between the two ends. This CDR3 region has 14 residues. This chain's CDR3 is CASKDRSPIYEQYF. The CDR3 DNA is TGCGCCAGTAAAGACAGAAGTCCCATCTACGAGCAGTACTTC.

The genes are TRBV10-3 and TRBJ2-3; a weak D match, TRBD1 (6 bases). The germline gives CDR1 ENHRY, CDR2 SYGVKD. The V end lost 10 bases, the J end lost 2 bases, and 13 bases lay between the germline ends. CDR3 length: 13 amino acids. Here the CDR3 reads CATHKGDTDTQYF. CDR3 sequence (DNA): TGTGCCACCCACAAGGGGGACACAGATACGCAGTATTTT.

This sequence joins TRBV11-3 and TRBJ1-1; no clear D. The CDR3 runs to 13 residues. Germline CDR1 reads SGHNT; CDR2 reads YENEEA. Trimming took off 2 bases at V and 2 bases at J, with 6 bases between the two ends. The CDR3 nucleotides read TGTGCCAGCAGCTTATCTACCAACACTGAAGCTTTCTTT. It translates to CASSLSTNTEAFF.

The CDR3 is CASSPGTGDSPLHF. The CDR3 nucleotides are TGTGCCAGCAGCCCCGGGACAGGGGATTCACCCCTCCACTTT. The chain employs TRBV7-9 and TRBJ1-6; 10 bases fit TRBD1. Germline loops: CDR1 SEHNR, CDR2 FQNEAQ (reference sequence). The CDR3 covers 14 residues. J lost 8 bases, V lost 5 bases, and 3 bases had no gene match.

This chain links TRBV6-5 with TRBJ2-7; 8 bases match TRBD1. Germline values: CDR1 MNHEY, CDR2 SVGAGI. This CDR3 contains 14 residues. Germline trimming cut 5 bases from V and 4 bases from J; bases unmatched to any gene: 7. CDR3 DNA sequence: TGTGCCAGCAGTCAACCGGGACAGGCTTACGAGCAGTACTTC. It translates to CASSQPGQAYEQYF.

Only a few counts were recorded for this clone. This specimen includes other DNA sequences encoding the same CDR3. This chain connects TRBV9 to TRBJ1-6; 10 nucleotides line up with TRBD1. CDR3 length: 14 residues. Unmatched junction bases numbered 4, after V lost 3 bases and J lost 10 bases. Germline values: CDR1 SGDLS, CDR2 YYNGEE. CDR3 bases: TGTGCCAGCAGCGGACGGGACAGGGGATCACCCCTCCACTTT. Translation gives CASSGRDRGSPLHF. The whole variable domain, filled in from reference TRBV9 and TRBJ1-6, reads DSGVTQTPKHLITATGQRVTLRCSPRSGDLSVYWYQQSLDQGLQFLIQYYNGEERAKGNILERFSAQQFPDLHSELNLSSLELGDSALYFCASSGRDRGSPLHFGNGTRLTVT.

The CDR3 nucleotides read TGTGCCAGCAGTTTACTGGGCAGAAATCAGCCCCAGCATTTT. Its protein is CASSLLGRNQPQHF. The chain uses TRBV27 and TRBJ1-5; D gene unclear. Germline V gives CDR1 MNHEY, CDR2 SMNVEV (reference sequence). This CDR3 has 14 amino acids. V was cut by 2 bases and J by 4 bases, with 9 bases left in between.

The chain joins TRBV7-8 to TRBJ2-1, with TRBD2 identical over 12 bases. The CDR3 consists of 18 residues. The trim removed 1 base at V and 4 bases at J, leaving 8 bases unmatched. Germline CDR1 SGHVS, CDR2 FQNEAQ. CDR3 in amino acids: CASSLVGTSGGLYNEQFF. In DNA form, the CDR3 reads TGTGCCAGCAGCTTAGTGGGCACTAGCGGGGGGTTGTACAATGAGCAGTTCTTC.

CDR3 in DNA: TGCAGCGTTGAAGATCAGACTGCCTCTGGAAACACCATATATTTT. It translates to CSVEDQTASGNTIYF. The chain carries TRBV29-1 and TRBJ1-3; D is uncertain. Germline V gene data show CDR1 as SQVTM and CDR2 as ANQGSEA. V dropped 0 bases and J dropped 0 bases, with 9 bases sitting between them. The CDR3 runs to 15 residues.

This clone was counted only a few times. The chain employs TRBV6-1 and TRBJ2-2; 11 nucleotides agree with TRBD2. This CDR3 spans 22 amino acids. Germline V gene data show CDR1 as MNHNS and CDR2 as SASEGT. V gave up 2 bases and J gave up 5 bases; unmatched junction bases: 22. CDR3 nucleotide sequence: TGTGCCAGCAGTGAACGGACGAGGGGGATGGTAGCGGGGGGGTTTGGGACCGGGGAGCTGTTTTTT. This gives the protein CASSERTRGMVAGGFGTGELFF.

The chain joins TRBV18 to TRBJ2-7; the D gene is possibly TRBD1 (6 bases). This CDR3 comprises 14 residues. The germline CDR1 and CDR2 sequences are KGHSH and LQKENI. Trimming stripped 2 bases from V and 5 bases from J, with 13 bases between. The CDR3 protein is CASSPIIRGDEQYF. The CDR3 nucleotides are TGTGCCAGCTCACCAATCATCAGGGGCGACGAGCAGTACTTC.

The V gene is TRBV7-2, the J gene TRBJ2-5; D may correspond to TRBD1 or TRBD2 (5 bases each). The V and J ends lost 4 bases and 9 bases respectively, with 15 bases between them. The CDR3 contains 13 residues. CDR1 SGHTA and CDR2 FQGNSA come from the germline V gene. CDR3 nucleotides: TGTGCCAGCAGCTCAGCGGTCTTAGGGGCCCAGTACTTC. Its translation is CASSSAVLGAQYF.

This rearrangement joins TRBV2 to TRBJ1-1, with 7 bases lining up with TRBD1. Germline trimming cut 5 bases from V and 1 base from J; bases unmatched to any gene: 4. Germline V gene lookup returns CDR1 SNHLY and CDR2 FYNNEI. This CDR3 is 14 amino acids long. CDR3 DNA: TGTGCCAGCAGTCGACAGGGCGCGAACACTGAAGCTTTCTTT. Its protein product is CASSRQGANTEAFF.